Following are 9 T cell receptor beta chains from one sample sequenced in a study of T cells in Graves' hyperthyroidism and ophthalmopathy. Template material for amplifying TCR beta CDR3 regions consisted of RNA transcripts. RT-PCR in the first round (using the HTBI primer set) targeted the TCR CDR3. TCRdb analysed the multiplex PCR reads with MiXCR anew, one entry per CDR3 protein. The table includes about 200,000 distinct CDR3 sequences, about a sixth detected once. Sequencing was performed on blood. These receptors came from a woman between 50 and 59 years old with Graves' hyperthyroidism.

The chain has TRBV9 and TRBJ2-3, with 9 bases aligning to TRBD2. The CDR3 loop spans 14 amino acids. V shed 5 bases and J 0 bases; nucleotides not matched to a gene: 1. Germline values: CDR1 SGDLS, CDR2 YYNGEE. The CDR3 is CASRSGGSTDTQYF. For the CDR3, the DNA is TGTGCCAGCAGGAGCGGGGGGAGCACAGATACGCAGTATTTT.

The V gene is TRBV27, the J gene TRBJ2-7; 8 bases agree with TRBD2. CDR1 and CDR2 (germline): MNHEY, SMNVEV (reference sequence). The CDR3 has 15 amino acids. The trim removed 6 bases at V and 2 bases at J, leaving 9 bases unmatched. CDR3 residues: CASSQGSGRAYEQYF. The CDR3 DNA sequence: TGTGCCAGCAGCCAAGGTTCCGGGAGGGCCTACGAGCAGTACTTC.

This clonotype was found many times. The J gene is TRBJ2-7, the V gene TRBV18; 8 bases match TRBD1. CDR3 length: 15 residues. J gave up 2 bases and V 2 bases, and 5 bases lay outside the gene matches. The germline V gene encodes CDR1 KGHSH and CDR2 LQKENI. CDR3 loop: CASSPGQGFAYEQYF. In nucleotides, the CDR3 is TGTGCCAGCTCACCAGGACAGGGATTCGCCTACGAGCAGTACTTC. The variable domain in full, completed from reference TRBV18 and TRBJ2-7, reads NAGVMQNPRHLVRRRGQEARLRCSPMKGHSHVYWYRQLPEEGLKFMVYLQKENIIDESGMPKERFSAEFPKEGPSILRIQQVVRGDSAAYFCASSPGQGFAYEQYFGPGTRLTVT.

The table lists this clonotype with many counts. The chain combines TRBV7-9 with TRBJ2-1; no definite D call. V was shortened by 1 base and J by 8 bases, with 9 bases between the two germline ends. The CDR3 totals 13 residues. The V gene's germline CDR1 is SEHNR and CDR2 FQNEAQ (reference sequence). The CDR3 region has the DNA TGTGCCAGCAGCTTAGTTCCCCGGGATGAGCAGTTCTTC. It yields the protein CASSLVPRDEQFF.

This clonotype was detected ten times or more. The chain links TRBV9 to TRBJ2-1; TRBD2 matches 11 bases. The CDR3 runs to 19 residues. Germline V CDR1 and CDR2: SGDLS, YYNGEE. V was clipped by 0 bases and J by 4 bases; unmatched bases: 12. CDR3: CASSVGSGLAVAGYNEQFF. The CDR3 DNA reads TGTGCCAGCAGCGTAGGCTCGGGACTAGCGGTGGCGGGGTACAATGAGCAGTTCTTC.

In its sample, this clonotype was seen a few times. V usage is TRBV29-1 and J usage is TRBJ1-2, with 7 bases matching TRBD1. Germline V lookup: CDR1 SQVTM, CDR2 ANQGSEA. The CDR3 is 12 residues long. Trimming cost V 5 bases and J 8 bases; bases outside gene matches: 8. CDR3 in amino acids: CSVPDREGGYTF. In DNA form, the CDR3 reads TGCAGCGTTCCCGACAGGGAGGGAGGCTACACCTTC.

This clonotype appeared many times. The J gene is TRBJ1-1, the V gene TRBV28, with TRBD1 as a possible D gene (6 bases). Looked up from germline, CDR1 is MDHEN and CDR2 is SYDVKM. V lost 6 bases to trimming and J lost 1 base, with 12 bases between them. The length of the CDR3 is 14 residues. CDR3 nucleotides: TGTGCCAGCAGGGTACAGGGAAAGAACACTGAAGCTTTCTTT. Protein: CASRVQGKNTEAFF.

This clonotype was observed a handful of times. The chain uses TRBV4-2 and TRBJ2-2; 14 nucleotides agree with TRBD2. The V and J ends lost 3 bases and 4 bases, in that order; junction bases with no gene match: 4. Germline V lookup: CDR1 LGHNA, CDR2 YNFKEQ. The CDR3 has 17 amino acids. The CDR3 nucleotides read TGTGCCAGCAGCCAGATCGGACTAGCGGGGGGCACCGGGGAGCTGTTTTTT. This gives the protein CASSQIGLAGGTGELFF.

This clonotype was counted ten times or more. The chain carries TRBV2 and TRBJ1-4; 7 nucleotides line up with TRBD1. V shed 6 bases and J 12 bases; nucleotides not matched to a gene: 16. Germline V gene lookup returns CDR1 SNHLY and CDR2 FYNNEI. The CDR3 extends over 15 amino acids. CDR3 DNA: TGTGCCAGCAGGCTTAACAGGGGAGAGTATCAGGAACTGTTTTTT. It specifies CASRLNRGEYQELFF.